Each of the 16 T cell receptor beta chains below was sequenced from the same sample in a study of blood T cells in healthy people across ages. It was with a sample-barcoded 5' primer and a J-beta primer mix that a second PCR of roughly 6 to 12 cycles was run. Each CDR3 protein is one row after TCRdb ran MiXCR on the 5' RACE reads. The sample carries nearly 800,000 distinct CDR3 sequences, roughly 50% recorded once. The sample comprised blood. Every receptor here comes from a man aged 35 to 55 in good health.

CDR3 protein: CASSPPTGTNEQYF. The CDR3 DNA reads TGTGCCAGCTCACCACCGACAGGTACAAATGAGCAGTACTTC. The chain has TRBV18 and TRBJ2-7, with D tentatively TRBD1 (6 bases). This CDR3 has 14 amino acids. V lost 0 bases, J lost 7 bases, and 13 bases lay in between. Germline assignment: CDR1 KGHSH and CDR2 LQKENI.

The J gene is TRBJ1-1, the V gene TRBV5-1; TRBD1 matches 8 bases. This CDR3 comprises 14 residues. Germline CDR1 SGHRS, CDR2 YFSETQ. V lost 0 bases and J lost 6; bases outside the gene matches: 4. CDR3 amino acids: CASSLGGQDAEAFF. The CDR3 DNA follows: TGCGCCAGCAGCTTGGGGGGACAGGACGCTGAAGCTTTCTTT.

CDR3 in DNA: TGTGCCAGCAGCCGGGCCTTTGGCGCTAACTATGGCTACACCTTC. Translating it yields CASSRAFGANYGYTF. This chain uses TRBV6-2 or TRBV6-3 with TRBJ1-2; D not resolved. Trimming took 6 bases from V and 0 from J, leaving 14 bases between them. This CDR3 contains 15 residues. The germline gives CDR1 MNHEY, CDR2 SVGEGT.

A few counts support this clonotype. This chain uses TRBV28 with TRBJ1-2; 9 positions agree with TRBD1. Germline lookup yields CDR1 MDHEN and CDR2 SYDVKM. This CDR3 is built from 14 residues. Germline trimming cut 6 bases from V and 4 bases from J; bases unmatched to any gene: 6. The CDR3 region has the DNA TGTGCCAGCAGACGTACAGGGGGCCTCTATGGCTACACCTTC. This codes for CASRRTGGLYGYTF.

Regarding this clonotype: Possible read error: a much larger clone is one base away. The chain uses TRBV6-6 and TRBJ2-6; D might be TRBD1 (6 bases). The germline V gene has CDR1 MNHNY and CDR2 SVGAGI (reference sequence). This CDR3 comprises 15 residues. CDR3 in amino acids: CASSLGASGADVLTF. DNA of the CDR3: TGTGCCAGCAGTCTGGGGGCCTCTGGGGCCGACGTCCTGACTTTC.

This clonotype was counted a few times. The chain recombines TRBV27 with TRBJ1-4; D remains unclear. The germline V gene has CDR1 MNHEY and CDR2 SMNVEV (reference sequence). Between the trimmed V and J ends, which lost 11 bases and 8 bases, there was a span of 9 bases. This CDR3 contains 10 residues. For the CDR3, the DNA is TGTGCCGGCAAGTGGGAAAAACTGTTTTTT. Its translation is CAGKWEKLFF.

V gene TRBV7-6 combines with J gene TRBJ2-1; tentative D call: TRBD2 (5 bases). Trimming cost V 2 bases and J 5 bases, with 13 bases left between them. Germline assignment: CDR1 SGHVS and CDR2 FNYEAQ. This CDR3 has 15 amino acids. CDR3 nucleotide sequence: TGTGCCAGCAGCTTATCGAGGGCAGTCAACAATGAGCAGTTCTTC. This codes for CASSLSRAVNNEQFF.

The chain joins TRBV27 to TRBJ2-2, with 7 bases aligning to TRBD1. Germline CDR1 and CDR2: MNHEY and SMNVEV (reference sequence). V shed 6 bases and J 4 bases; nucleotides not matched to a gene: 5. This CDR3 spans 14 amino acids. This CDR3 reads CASSFRDSTGELFF. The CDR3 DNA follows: TGTGCCAGCAGCTTCCGGGACAGCACCGGGGAGCTGTTTTTT.

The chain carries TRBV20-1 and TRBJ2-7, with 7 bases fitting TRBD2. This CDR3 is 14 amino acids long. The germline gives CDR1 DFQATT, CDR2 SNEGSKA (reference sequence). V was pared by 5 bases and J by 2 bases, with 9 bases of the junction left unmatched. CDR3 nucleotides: TGCAGTGCTGCCCGGGACTACCAACCCTACGAGCAGTACTTC. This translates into CSAARDYQPYEQYF.

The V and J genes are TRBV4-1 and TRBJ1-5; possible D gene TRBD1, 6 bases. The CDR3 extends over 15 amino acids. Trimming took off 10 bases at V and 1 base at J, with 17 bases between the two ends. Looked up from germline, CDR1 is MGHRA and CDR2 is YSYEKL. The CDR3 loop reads CAISYIQGSNQPQHF. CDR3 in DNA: TGCGCCATCAGTTACATACAGGGAAGCAATCAGCCCCAGCATTTT.

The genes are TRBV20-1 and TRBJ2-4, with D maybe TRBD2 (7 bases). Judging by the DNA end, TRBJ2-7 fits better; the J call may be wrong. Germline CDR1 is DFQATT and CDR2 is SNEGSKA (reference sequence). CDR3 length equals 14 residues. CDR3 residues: CSARYGGGGYEQYF. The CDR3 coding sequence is TGCAGTGCTAGATACGGGGGCGGGGGATACGAGCAGTACTTC.

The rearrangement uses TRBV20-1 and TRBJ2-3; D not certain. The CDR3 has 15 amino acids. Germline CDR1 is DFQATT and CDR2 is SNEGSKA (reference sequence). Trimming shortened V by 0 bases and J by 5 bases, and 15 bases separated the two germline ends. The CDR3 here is CSAREMVPARDTQYF. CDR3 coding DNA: TGCAGTGCTAGAGAAATGGTGCCCGCACGAGATACGCAGTATTTT.

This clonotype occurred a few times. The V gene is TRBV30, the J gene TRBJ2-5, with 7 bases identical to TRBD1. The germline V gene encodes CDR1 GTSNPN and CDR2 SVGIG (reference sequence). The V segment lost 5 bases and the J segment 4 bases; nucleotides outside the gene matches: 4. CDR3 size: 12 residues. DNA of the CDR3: TGTGCCTGGGACAGGGTAGCAGAGACCCAGTACTTC. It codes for CAWDRVAETQYF.

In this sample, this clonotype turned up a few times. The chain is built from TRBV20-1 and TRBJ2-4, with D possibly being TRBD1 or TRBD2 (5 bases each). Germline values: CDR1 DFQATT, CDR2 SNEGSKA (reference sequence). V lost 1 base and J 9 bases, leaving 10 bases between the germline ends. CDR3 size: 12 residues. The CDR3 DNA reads TGCAGTGCTAGAGCAGGGACCCCCATTCAGTACTTC. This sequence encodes CSARAGTPIQYF.

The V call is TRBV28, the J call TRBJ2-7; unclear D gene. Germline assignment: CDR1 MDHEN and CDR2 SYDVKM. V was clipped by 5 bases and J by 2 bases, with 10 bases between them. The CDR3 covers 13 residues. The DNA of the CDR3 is TGTGCCAGCAGTCTAGTAGCTCCCTACGAGCAGTACTTC. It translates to CASSLVAPYEQYF.

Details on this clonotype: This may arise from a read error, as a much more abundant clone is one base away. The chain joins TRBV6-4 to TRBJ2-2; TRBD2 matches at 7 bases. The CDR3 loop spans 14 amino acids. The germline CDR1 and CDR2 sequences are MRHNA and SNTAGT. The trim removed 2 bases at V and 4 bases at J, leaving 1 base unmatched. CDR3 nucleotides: TGTGCCAGCAGTGACAGGACTAGCACCGGGGAGCTGTTTTTT. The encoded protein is CASSDRTSTGELFF.